One and the same sample provided the 18 T cell receptor beta chains below, sequenced in a study of blood T cell repertoires in COVID-19. Measured with immunoSEQ multiplex PCR; TCRdb has only the in-frame clones, and not every one. The sample yields 250,000 or so clones, 83% seen once. Sequenced input: PBMCs or T cells enriched from blood (not recorded which). The receptor set was obtained from a woman aged 35 to 49 who had been exposed to COVID-19.

This clone has a single count. The rearrangement joins TRBV3-1 (or the pseudogene TRBV3-2) to TRBJ2-3; D is perhaps TRBD2 (7 bases). V was pared by 3 bases and J by 5 bases, with 21 bases between. Germline V gene sequence: CDR1 LGHDT, CDR2 YNNKEL (reference sequence). The CDR3 runs to 17 residues. CDR3 sequence: CASSHWVGGAIRDTQYF. The CDR3, as DNA: TGTGCCAGCAGCCATTGGGTGGGGGGGGCCATCAGAGATACGCAGTATTTT.

The gene calls are TRBV11-3 and TRBJ2-3; 10 nucleotides line up with TRBD2. Germline trimming cut 1 base from V and 1 base from J; bases unmatched to any gene: 2. CDR1 is SGHNT and CDR2 is YENEEA in the germline V gene. This CDR3 is built from 16 residues. DNA for the CDR3: TGTGCCAGCAGCTTAGGGGGGACTAGCGGCACAGATACGCAGTATTTT. Translation gives CASSLGGTSGTDTQYF. The whole variable domain, remainder taken from reference TRBV11-3 and TRBJ2-3, is EAGVVQSPRYKIIEKKQPVAFWCNPISGHNTLYWYLQNLGQGPELLIRYENEEAVDDSQLPKDRFSAERLKGVDSTLKIQPAELGDSAVYLCASSLGGTSGTDTQYFGPGTRLTVL.

The V and J genes are TRBV7-2 and TRBJ2-3, with TRBD2 matching over 8 bases. This CDR3 region has 16 residues. V shed 1 base and J 2 bases; nucleotides not matched to a gene: 5. Germline CDR1 reads SGHTA; CDR2 reads FQGNSA. Written as DNA, the CDR3 is TGTGCCAGCAGCTTAGTCGGGGGGGCCCCCACAGATACGCAGTATTTT. This codes for CASSLVGGAPTDTQYF.

The sample holds a few counts of this clone. The chain employs TRBV10-2 and TRBJ1-2; 9 positions match TRBD1. This CDR3 has 13 residues. The J segment lost 7 bases and the V segment lost 7 bases, leaving 7 bases of the junction unmatched. The germline gives CDR1 WSHSY, CDR2 SAAADI. The CDR3 reads CASKDRGDGGYTF. CDR3 in DNA: TGCGCCAGCAAGGACAGGGGAGATGGTGGCTACACCTTC.

On this clone: The same CDR3 is also encoded by other DNA sequences in this sample. The chain joins TRBV27 to TRBJ1-1; D is perhaps TRBD1 (6 bases). This CDR3 is 13 amino acids long. Germline assignment: CDR1 MNHEY and CDR2 SMNVEV (reference sequence). The V gene lost 6 bases and the J gene lost 0 bases, with 8 bases spanning the gap. The CDR3 sequence: CASSRQVNTEAFF. The CDR3 nucleotides read TGTGCCAGCAGCAGACAGGTGAACACTGAAGCTTTCTTT.

Only one count was recorded for this clone. CDR3 region: CASSSDSGNTIYF. As DNA, the CDR3 is TGTGCCAGCAGCTCAGACTCTGGAAACACCATATATTTT. J is TRBJ1-3 and V is TRBV7-3, with unresolved D. V was trimmed by 4 bases and J by 0 bases, leaving 4 bases between them. The CDR3 length is 13 residues. The germline gives CDR1 SGHTA, CDR2 FQGTGA.

In its sample, this clone was seen once. CDR3 sequence: CASSIPGTGEIGSYNEQFF. CDR3 in DNA: TGTGCCAGTAGTATTCCCGGGACAGGGGAAATTGGCTCCTACAATGAGCAGTTCTTC. This sequence joins TRBV19 and TRBJ2-1; the match to TRBD1 covers 10 bases. Germline lookup yields CDR1 LNHDA and CDR2 SQIVND (reference sequence). The CDR3 length is 19 residues. V shed 3 bases and J 0 bases; nucleotides not matched to a gene: 11.

V is TRBV2 and J is TRBJ1-4, with D possibly being TRBD1 (5 bases). V was trimmed by 8 bases and J by 2 bases, leaving 18 bases between them. Per germline, CDR1 SNHLY and CDR2 FYNNEI. This CDR3 spans 16 amino acids. CDR3 DNA sequence: TGTGCCAGCCGGCCGAGAACAGGTTTCACTAATGAAAAACTGTTTTTT. This encodes CASRPRTGFTNEKLFF.

This chain joins TRBV7-9 and TRBJ2-1; 11 nucleotides line up with TRBD2. The germline V gene encodes CDR1 SEHNR and CDR2 FQNEAQ (reference sequence). V shed 1 base, J shed 5 bases, and the junction held 10 bases outside the gene matches. The CDR3 consists of 18 residues. The DNA for the CDR3 is TGTGCCAGCAGCTTAGGAGGGCTAACTAGCGGGGGAAACAATGAGCAGTTCTTC. Translating gives CASSLGGLTSGGNNEQFF.

The rearrangement links TRBV3-1 (or the pseudogene TRBV3-2) to TRBJ2-5; 9 bases line up with TRBD2. The V segment lost 1 base and the J segment 7 bases; nucleotides outside the gene matches: 16. This CDR3 comprises 18 residues. Germline V CDR1 and CDR2: LGHDT, YNNKEL (reference sequence). The DNA of the CDR3 is TGTGCCAGCAGCCAAGTCGGGGGTAGCGGGGGCCCCTCAGGGACCCAGTACTTC. Amino acid sequence: CASSQVGGSGGPSGTQYF.

The gene calls are TRBV6-1 and TRBJ2-5; 11 bases agree with TRBD1. Trimming cost V 4 bases and J 0 bases; bases outside gene matches: 4. The CDR3 runs to 16 residues. Germline CDR1 reads MNHNS; CDR2 reads SASEGT. The CDR3 sequence is CASSGWDRGYQETQYF. In nucleotides, the CDR3 is TGTGCCAGCAGTGGGTGGGACAGGGGGTACCAAGAGACCCAGTACTTC.

The chain carries TRBV7-2 and TRBJ1-2; no reliable D call. Germline CDR1 SGHTA, CDR2 FQGNSA. V gave up 2 bases and J gave up 4 bases, with 8 bases separating them. The CDR3 sequence is 13 residues long. CDR3 sequence (DNA): TGTGCCAGCAGCTTAAACGGGATCTATGGCTACACCTTC. This translates into CASSLNGIYGYTF.

The genes are TRBV5-1 and TRBJ1-5, with D perhaps TRBD1 (5 bases). Trimming stripped 4 bases from V and 6 bases from J, with 11 bases between. This CDR3 region has 13 residues. The V gene's germline CDR1 is SGHRS and CDR2 YFSETQ. The CDR3 region has the DNA TGCGCCAGCAGCCCTGACAGTTTTCAGCCCCAGCATTTT. Protein product: CASSPDSFQPQHF.

The V and J genes are TRBV10-2 and TRBJ2-3; D may be TRBD2 (6 bases). V lost 0 bases and J lost 6, with 13 bases in between. CDR1 WSHSY and CDR2 SAAADI come from the germline V gene. This CDR3 is built from 15 residues. DNA for the CDR3: TGCGCCAGCAGTGAGTCGGGAGGAGGGAGCGATACGCAGTATTTT. It codes for CASSESGGGSDTQYF.

The rearrangement joins TRBV3-1 (or the pseudogene TRBV3-2) to TRBJ2-5; weak D call: TRBD2 (6 bases). V shed 6 bases and J shed 5 bases, with 13 bases lying between them. CDR3 length: 13 residues. CDR1 and CDR2 (germline): LGHDT, YNNKEL (reference sequence). CDR3 DNA sequence: TGTGCCAGCAGGTTTCAGGGAGGCGAGACCCAGTACTTC. It specifies CASRFQGGETQYF.

V and J are TRBV11-2 and TRBJ2-7; 9 positions agree with TRBD2. Germline V gives CDR1 SGHAT, CDR2 FQNNGV. Trimming cost V 11 bases and J 0 bases; bases outside gene matches: 5. The CDR3 is made up of 13 amino acids. CDR3 residues: CAGGSGGSYEQYF. CDR3 bases: TGTGCCGGAGGTAGCGGGGGCTCCTACGAGCAGTACTTC.

The CDR3 DNA is TGCGCCAGCAGCCAAGCCGACAGGGGGACCAATAATTCACCCCTCCACTTT. Amino acid sequence: CASSQADRGTNNSPLHF. This rearrangement joins TRBV4-1 to TRBJ1-6; 9 positions match TRBD1. J gave up 5 bases and V 1 base, and 6 bases lay outside the gene matches. Germline V gene sequence: CDR1 MGHRA, CDR2 YSYEKL. The CDR3 runs to 17 residues.

The genes are TRBV28 and TRBJ1-5; D unresolved. Germline-derived CDR1 and CDR2 are MDHEN and SYDVKM. The CDR3 loop spans 15 amino acids. V was pared by 2 bases and J by 3 bases, with 11 bases between. The CDR3 sequence is CASSLGGSYNQPQHF. The CDR3 bases are TGTGCCAGCAGTTTAGGCGGCAGCTACAATCAGCCCCAGCATTTT.